This is a list of T cell receptor beta chains from one sample in a study of blood T cell repertoires in COVID-19. Using immunoSEQ multiplex PCR, the repertoire was profiled, and TCRdb retains in-frame clones only, with some absent. The sample has fewer than 100,000 clones, 70% to 90% seen once. Sequences were obtained from peripheral blood. These receptors were obtained from a man aged 70 or older with acute or convalescent COVID-19. Both conserved end residues are part of each CDR3. The order of the fields is V gene, J gene, clone size, D gene, CDR3 DNA, CDR3 protein. A D gene is named only where the DNA matches it firmly. A row's size may be missing; if present it is once, few, many or a size class.

TRBV10-1	TRBJ2-1	.	TRBD2	TGCGCCAGCAGTGAGTGGGGACTAGCGGGTAACAATGAGCAGTTCTTC	CASSEWGLAGNNEQFF
TRBV4-1	TRBJ2-7	.	TRBD1	TGCGCCAGCAGCCAGTTGACTAACAGGGGACAGCAGTACTTC	CASSQLTNRGQQYF
TRBV2	TRBJ2-7	.	TRBD1	TGTGCCAGCCGGACAGGGGGCAAGACGATCTACGAGCAGTACTTC	CASRTGGKTIYEQYF
TRBV4-1	TRBJ2-3	once	.	TGCGCCAGCAGCCAAGATGGACAGCCCACAGATACGCAGTATTTT	CASSQDGQPTDTQYF
TRBV6-5	TRBJ1-5	.	.	TGTGCCAGCACCTGGAGAGTCGGCCAGCCCCAGCATTTT	CASTWRVGQPQHF
TRBV4-1	TRBJ1-4	.	.	TGCGCCAGCAGCCCCCGAACCAGGGTAGGCGAAAAACTGTTTTTT	CASSPRTRVGEKLFF
TRBV23-1	TRBJ2-1	.	TRBD1	TGCGCCAGCAGTCAATCTTTCGGGACAGGGGATGGGGTAGGCAATGAGCAGTTCTTC	CASSQSFGTGDGVGNEQFF
TRBV7-2	TRBJ2-6	once	.	TGTGCCAGCAGCCCCGCCGACAAGGCGCTAGGGGCCAACGTCCTGACTTTC	CASSPADKALGANVLTF
TRBV19	TRBJ1-5	.	.	TGTGCCAGTAGTATAATCAGGGTAGGTCAGCCCCAGCATTTT	CASSIIRVGQPQHF
TRBV18	TRBJ1-1	.	.	TGTGCCAGCTCACCACCGCAGGGGCAGGGCACTGAAGCTTTCTTT	CASSPPQGQGTEAFF
TRBV7-9	TRBJ1-2	.	TRBD1	TGTGCCAGCAGCCCACCCGGGACAGGGGTCTATGGCTACACCTTC	CASSPPGTGVYGYTF
TRBV2	TRBJ1-6	.	TRBD1	TGTGCCAGCAGTGAAGTCGAGGGGGCGCTCAATTCACCCCTCCACTTT	CASSEVEGALNSPLHF
TRBV14	TRBJ2-5	.	TRBD1	TGTGCCAGCAGCCAGTTGGGACAGGGGATACAAGAGACCCAGTACTTC	CASSQLGQGIQETQYF
TRBV5-5	TRBJ2-7	.	TRBD1	TGTGCCAGCAGCTTTCAAGGGACAGGGATGTACGAGCAGTACTTC	CASSFQGTGMYEQYF
TRBV6-5	TRBJ1-2	.	.	TGTGCCAGCGGTCTATACAGGGATGGCTATGGCTACACCTTC	CASGLYRDGYGYTF
TRBV28	TRBJ2-7	.	.	TGTGCCAGCAGTTTACCTCGAGAGGTCTCCTACGAGCAGTACTTC	CASSLPREVSYEQYF
TRBV3-1/TRBV3-2	TRBJ2-2	.	TRBD2	TGTGCCAGCAGCCGGGGGCGGGGACTAGCGGGTTCGACCGGGGAGCTGTTTTTT	CASSRGRGLAGSTGELFF
TRBV2	TRBJ2-3	.	.	TGTGCCAGCAGTGAAGGGCGGGGGCTGACCACAGATACGCAGTATTTT	CASSEGRGLTTDTQYF
TRBV23-1	TRBJ2-7	once	.	TGCGCCAGCAGTCATCGCGGGACAGCTTCCTACGAGCAGTACTTC	CASSHRGTASYEQYF
TRBV19	TRBJ1-5	.	.	TGTGCCAGTAGTTTCCTGAATCAGCCCCAGCATTTT	CASSFLNQPQHF
TRBV5-1	TRBJ2-5	.	TRBD2	TGCGCCAGCAGCTCTCCGCCAGCGGGGGCCCGTGGGACCCAGTACTTC	CASSSPPAGARGTQYF
TRBV28	TRBJ1-2	.	TRBD1	TGTGCCAGCAGTTTCCAGGGGGCCCGGGGCTACACCTTC	CASSFQGARGYTF
TRBV6-1	TRBJ2-1	.	TRBD2	TGTGCCAGCAGTGACCGGACTAGCGGGGGCAGGAGCTCCTACAATGAGCAGTTCTTC	CASSDRTSGGRSSYNEQFF
TRBV5-1	TRBJ2-1	.	TRBD2	TGCGCCAGCAGCTTGGGCTCTAGCGGGGTAAATGAGCAGTTCTTC	CASSLGSSGVNEQFF
TRBV18	TRBJ2-7	.	TRBD1	TGTGCCAGCTCACCGGGACAGGGAGCCGGATACGAGCAGTACTTC	CASSPGQGAGYEQYF